This entry features one T cell receptor (beta chain) sequence. Its cognate antigen is unknown. Starting material of around 490 ng total RNA yielded TCR beta cDNA via a constant-region primer. ARM-PCR was slightly modified, and three nested multiplex PCR rounds with it gave rise to the TCR beta libraries. Each of the first two PCR rounds ran approximately 10 cycles with TRBV1-TRBV30 forward and C-beta reverse primers. One entry per CDR3 protein results from TCRdb running MiXCR on the multiplex PCR reads. The sample lists 75,000 to 80,000 distinct CDR3 sequences, 69% occurring once. It was from approximately 20-30 mg of unsorted bulk tissue that RNA and DNA were co-extracted. HBV chronically infected the treatment-naive patients. This record belongs to a study of tumor-infiltrating lymphocytes in primary liver carcinoma. Study-wide points: Compared with tumor region pairs, tumor-adjacent and tumor-blood pairs overlapped less.

CDR3 size: 15 residues. Losses at the gene ends were 4 bases for V and 5 bases for J; bases not matched to a gene: 6. This sequence joins TRBV12-3 or TRBV12-4 and TRBJ2-1; 9 nucleotides line up with TRBD2. This receptor was taken from a middle-aged man with primary liver carcinoma and hepatitis B virus infection. Source material: tumor-adjacent normal liver tissue. The CDR3 DNA reads as TGTGCCAGCAGTTACGAGGGACTAGCTGACAATGAGCAGTTCTTC. This translates into CASSYEGLADNEQFF.